This T cell receptor (beta chain) appears in the sequencing data of a study of blood T cell repertoires in COVID-19. Study in general: Samples of COVID-19 (acute and convalescent) were obtained from the United States, Italy and Spain.

Germline V gives CDR1 SGHDT, CDR2 YYEEEE. Trimming took 2 bases from V and 6 from J; bases not matched to a gene: 7. This CDR3 has 14 residues. Using immunoSEQ multiplex PCR, the repertoire was profiled, and TCRdb retains in-frame clones only, with some absent. The data show 70,000 to 80,000 clones, approximately 86% seen once. This TCR was recovered from a woman aged 55-70 years with acute or convalescent COVID-19. Sequences were obtained from peripheral blood. The V gene is TRBV5-6, the J gene TRBJ2-7; 8 bases line up with TRBD1. As DNA, the CDR3 is TGTGCCAGCAGCTTTCTGGGGACAGGTGTCGAGCAGTACTTC. This encodes CASSFLGTGVEQYF. The whole variable domain, remainder taken from reference TRBV5-6 and TRBJ2-7, is DAGVTQSPTHLIKTRGQQVTLRCSPKSGHDTVSWYQQALGQGPQFIFQYYEEEERQRGNFPDRFSGHQFPNYSSELNVNALLLGDSALYLCASSFLGTGVEQYFGPGTRLTVT.